What follows are 27 T cell receptor beta chains derived from one specimen sequenced in a study of control samples from healthy donors and cancer patients. The assay was immunoSEQ multiplex PCR, and TCRdb's table has in-frame clones only and misses some. The repertoire holds some 170,000 clones, 90% to 95% seen once, with about 15% in the top ten. Sequencing was done on a sample of PBMCs. The receptors shown here come from a man between 60 and 75 years old with colorectal cancer.

The genes are TRBV18 and TRBJ1-1; D is ambiguous. The germline V and J ends were trimmed by 0 bases and 0 bases, with 8 bases remaining between them. The CDR3 runs 15 residues. Germline CDR1 reads KGHSH; CDR2 reads LQKENI. The CDR3: CASSPPGRMNTEAFF. DNA of the CDR3: TGTGCCAGCTCACCACCGGGCAGAATGAACACTGAAGCTTTCTTT.

V usage is TRBV6-5 and J usage is TRBJ1-4; possible D gene TRBD1, 6 bases. Germline V gene sequence: CDR1 MNHEY, CDR2 SVGAGI. V lost 3 bases to trimming and J lost 5 bases, with 10 bases between them. CDR3 size: 14 residues. CDR3 nucleotide sequence: TGTGCCAGCAGTTATGGGGGCGGCAATGAAAAACTGTTTTTT. Amino acids: CASSYGGGNEKLFF.

A single count supports this clone. V and J are TRBV27 and TRBJ2-5; 12 positions match TRBD1. The germline V gene encodes CDR1 MNHEY and CDR2 SMNVEV (reference sequence). J gave up 6 bases and V 5 bases, and 7 bases lay outside the gene matches. There are 15 residues in the CDR3. The CDR3 is CASSPGTGGGKTQYF. As DNA, the CDR3 is TGTGCCAGCAGTCCGGGGACAGGGGGCGGGAAGACCCAGTACTTC.

This clone appeared once. V usage is TRBV5-1 and J usage is TRBJ2-1, with 10 bases lining up with TRBD2. The V gene's germline CDR1 is SGHRS and CDR2 YFSETQ. The V gene end was trimmed by 4 bases and the J gene end by 5 bases; junction bases not matched to a gene: 9. This CDR3 is built from 16 residues. The CDR3 reads CASSRVAGGPHNEQFF. The CDR3 DNA reads TGCGCCAGCAGCAGGGTAGCGGGGGGCCCGCACAATGAGCAGTTCTTC.

The CDR3: CASSLQGDNEQFF. CDR3 in DNA: TGTGCCAGCAGTCTCCAAGGGGACAATGAGCAGTTCTTC. The genes are TRBV12-3 or TRBV12-4 and TRBJ2-1; D is perhaps TRBD1 (5 bases). This CDR3 region has 13 residues. With 5 bases removed from V and 5 bases from J, the gap between germline ends came to 10 bases.

This chain uses TRBV19 with TRBJ2-5, with TRBD1 as a possible D gene (5 bases). Looked up from germline, CDR1 is LNHDA and CDR2 is SQIVND (reference sequence). Trimming cost V 3 bases and J 0 bases, with 14 bases left between them. There are 16 residues in the CDR3. The CDR3 DNA is TGTGCCAGTAGTATGGGGCAGGCGCCGTACCAAGAGACCCAGTACTTC. This sequence encodes CASSMGQAPYQETQYF.

This chain joins TRBV19 and TRBJ2-5, with 14 bases lining up with TRBD2. The CDR3 consists of 15 residues. CDR1 is LNHDA and CDR2 is SQIVND in the germline V gene (reference sequence). V lost 8 bases to trimming and J lost 5 bases; unmatched junction nucleotides: 7. CDR3 sequence: CASRGTSGGSETQYF. The CDR3 bases are TGTGCCAGTCGGGGGACTAGCGGGGGTAGCGAGACCCAGTACTTC. Supplemented by reference TRBV19 and TRBJ2-5, the full variable domain reads DGGITQSPKYLFRKEGQNVTLSCEQNLNHDAMYWYRQDPGQGLRLIYYSQIVNDFQKGDIAEGYSVSREKKESFPLTVTSAQKNPTAFYLCASRGTSGGSETQYFGPGTRLLVL.

On this clone itself: No DNA is shown, since the ends of the CDR3 on it are uncertain; the CDR3 is the one TCRdb lists. The genes are TRBV27 and TRBJ2-3; whether TRBD1, the table's D call, matches the DNA was not checked. The length of the CDR3 is 16 amino acids, counting both ends. The germline V gene encodes CDR1 MNHEY and CDR2 SMNVEV (reference sequence). The CDR3 is CASSSSRTFVTDTQYF.

The CDR3 region is CASSPQQGRNTGELFF. Here the CDR3 DNA reads TGTGCCAGCTCGCCCCAACAGGGGCGGAACACCGGGGAGCTGTTTTTT. The chain employs TRBV18 and TRBJ2-2; 7 bases align to TRBD1. The CDR3 totals 16 residues. After removal of 6 bases from V and 1 base from J, the junction contained 8 bases not matched to a gene. The germline V gene encodes CDR1 KGHSH and CDR2 LQKENI. The full variable domain, in which reference TRBV18 and TRBJ2-2 provide the parts outside the CDR3, is NAGVMQNPRHLVRRRGQEARLRCSPMKGHSHVYWYRQLPEEGLKFMVYLQKENIIDESGMPKERFSAEFPKEGPSILRIQQVVRGDSAAYFCASSPQQGRNTGELFFGEGSRLTVL.

The chain links TRBV11-2 to TRBJ1-3; D is possibly TRBD1 (6 bases). Germline V gene lookup returns CDR1 SGHAT and CDR2 FQNNGV. This CDR3 spans 14 amino acids. Deletions cut 5 bases from V and 4 bases from J, with 12 bases between. CDR3 in amino acids: CASSPGTSGNTIYF. The CDR3 nucleotides read TGTGCCAGCAGCCCCGGGACATCCGGAAACACCATATATTTT.

The V call is TRBV13, the J call TRBJ2-5; TRBD1 matches 7 bases. The V gene end was trimmed by 3 bases and the J gene end by 1 base; junction bases not matched to a gene: 5. Germline values: CDR1 PRHDT, CDR2 FYEKMQ (reference sequence). This CDR3 spans 15 amino acids. The CDR3 DNA is TGTGCCAGCAGCTTGACAGGGACCTTCCAAGAGACCCAGTACTTC. Encoded protein: CASSLTGTFQETQYF.

The chain's CDR3 is CASSSPAPLAFPARYEQYF. CDR3 sequence (DNA): TGTGCCAGCAGCTCCCCTGCCCCGCTGGCTTTCCCCGCTCGCTACGAGCAGTACTTC. This chain joins TRBV7-8 and TRBJ2-7, with D unresolved. The germline V gene encodes CDR1 SGHVS and CDR2 FQNEAQ. The V gene lost 4 bases and the J gene lost 3 bases, with 28 bases spanning the gap. The CDR3 contains 19 residues. The variable domain in full, completed from reference TRBV7-8 and TRBJ2-7, reads GAGVSQSPRYKVAKRGQDVALRCDPISGHVSLFWYQQALGQGPEFLTYFQNEAQLDKSGLPSDRFFAERPEGSVSTLKIQRTQQEDSAVYLCASSSPAPLAFPARYEQYFGPGTRLTVT.

The chain couples TRBV10-3 to TRBJ2-5, with 7 nucleotides matching TRBD2. Germline CDR1 and CDR2: ENHRY and SYGVKD. J gave up 5 bases and V 5 bases, and 14 bases lay outside the gene matches. This CDR3 has 16 residues. The CDR3 DNA reads as TGTGCCATCAGTACCACCGACCAGACTAGCAGGGAGACCCAGTACTTC. The encoded protein is CAISTTDQTSRETQYF.

This chain connects TRBV21-1 to TRBJ1-1; the table's D call, TRBD1, was not checked against the DNA. TRBV21-1 counts as a pseudogene. The CDR3 totals 15 residues. Written as DNA, the CDR3 is TGTGCCAGCAGCAAATCCGCACAGGGGAACACTGAAGCTTTCTTT. Translated: CASSKSAQGNTEAFF.

This clone was seen once. J is TRBJ1-4 and V is TRBV7-9, with D unclear. Germline lookup yields CDR1 SEHNR and CDR2 FQNEAQ (reference sequence). There are 14 residues in the CDR3. V was cut by 7 bases and J by 3 bases, with 12 bases left in between. The CDR3: CASTPRAANEKLFF. The DNA for the CDR3 is TGTGCCAGCACCCCCCGGGCGGCTAATGAAAAACTGTTTTTT. Supplemented by reference TRBV7-9 and TRBJ1-4, the full variable domain reads DTGVSQNPRHKITKRGQNVTFRCDPISEHNRLYWYRQTLGQGPEFLTYFQNEAQLEKSRLLSDRFSAERPKGSFSTLEIQRTEQGDSAMYLCASTPRAANEKLFFGSGTQLSVL.

This chain links TRBV18 with TRBJ1-1; D remains ambiguous. Germline CDR1 is KGHSH and CDR2 is LQKENI. The CDR3 sequence is 14 residues long. The V and J ends lost 6 bases and 4 bases respectively, with 15 bases between them. The CDR3: CASSETKALTEAFF. The CDR3 region has the DNA TGTGCCAGCTCCGAGACAAAGGCCCTCACTGAAGCTTTCTTT.

The chain employs TRBV29-1 and TRBJ1-1; unclear D gene. This CDR3 is 13 amino acids long. Trimming pared 2 bases from V and 2 bases from J, leaving 9 bases between. Per the germline V gene, CDR1 is SQVTM and CDR2 is ANQGSEA. CDR3 DNA sequence: TGCAGCGTTGAACCTAACACCAACACTGAAGCTTTCTTT. The encoded protein is CSVEPNTNTEAFF.

The chain couples TRBV29-1 to TRBJ2-3; TRBD2 matches 7 bases. The length of the CDR3 is 16 residues. From germline, CDR1 is SQVTM and CDR2 ANQGSEA. Trimming took 4 bases from V and 0 from J; bases not matched to a gene: 10. As DNA, the CDR3 is TGCAGCGTTGTAAGGGGAGCGGGGCCAAGCACAGATACGCAGTATTTT. It is translated as CSVVRGAGPSTDTQYF.

The chain recombines TRBV4-3 with TRBJ1-6; no definite D call. The germline gives CDR1 LGHNA, CDR2 YSLEER. V dropped 0 bases and J dropped 10 bases, with 7 bases sitting between them. This CDR3 has 13 residues. CDR3 sequence (DNA): TGCGCCAGCAGCCAAGACTGGAACTCACCCCTCCACTTT. Translation: CASSQDWNSPLHF.

Notes on this clone: An end of the junction differs from the germline gene, which may be a read error. The genes are TRBV6-1 and TRBJ1-1; D possibly corresponds to TRBD1 (6 bases). The CDR3 spans 15 residues. CDR1 MNHNS and CDR2 SASEGT come from the germline V gene. The DNA of the CDR3 is TGTGCCAGCAGTGAAGGGGGGGCAGGCTCAACTGGAGCTTTCTTT. Residues: CASSEGGAGSTGAFF.

The rearrangement links TRBV4-3 to TRBJ2-3, with 13 bases matching TRBD2. Looked up from germline, CDR1 is LGHNA and CDR2 is YSLEER. The ends lost 4 bases at V and 2 bases at J; junction bases unmatched: 3. The CDR3 consists of 16 residues. DNA of the CDR3: TGCGCCAGCAGCCCGACTAGCGGGGGGACCACAGATACGCAGTATTTT. Translation: CASSPTSGGTTDTQYF.

A few counts support this clone. The V and J genes are TRBV6-5 and TRBJ2-5, with 7 bases aligning to TRBD1. After removal of 6 bases from V and 5 bases from J, the junction contained 12 bases not matched to a gene. Germline CDR1 is MNHEY and CDR2 is SVGAGI. The CDR3 runs 15 residues. The CDR3 DNA is TGTGCCAGCAGCCCACAGGGGCTCTATCGGGAGACCCAGTACTTC. Translation: CASSPQGLYRETQYF.

This clone came up once. V gene TRBV5-1 combines with J gene TRBJ1-4, with unresolved D. The CDR3 extends over 15 amino acids. V lost 5 bases and J lost 7, with 18 bases in between. Germline V CDR1 and CDR2: SGHRS, YFSETQ. For the CDR3, the DNA is TGCGCCAGCAGTCAAGGTCGCGACTTTGGTGAAAAACTGTTTTTT. Translated: CASSQGRDFGEKLFF.

V gene TRBV3-1 (or the pseudogene TRBV3-2) combines with J gene TRBJ1-6; 7 bases are a match to TRBD1. After removal of 6 bases from V and 10 bases from J, the junction contained 9 bases not matched to a gene. The germline V gene encodes CDR1 LGHDT and CDR2 YNNKEL (reference sequence). The CDR3 is 14 amino acids. The chain's CDR3 is CASSGRDRRSPLHF. CDR3 coding DNA: TGTGCCAGCAGTGGCCGGGACAGAAGATCACCCCTCCACTTT.

The chain links TRBV5-1 to TRBJ1-2; D remains ambiguous. The germline CDR1 and CDR2 sequences are SGHRS and YFSETQ. This CDR3 comprises 16 residues. Trimming left V 4 bases short and J 5 bases short, with 21 bases between. CDR3 residues: CASSTGVATANYGYTF. DNA of the CDR3: TGCGCCAGCAGCACCGGGGTCGCCACTGCGAATTATGGCTACACCTTC.

The chain links TRBV5-8 to TRBJ1-3, with D unresolved. CDR3 size: 13 residues. The germline gives CDR1 SGHTS, CDR2 YDEGEE. V was trimmed by 3 bases and J by 6 bases, leaving 10 bases between them. For the CDR3, the DNA is TGTGCCAGCAGCTGGACCCTAAAAAACACCATATATTTT. It encodes CASSWTLKNTIYF. Full variable domain (outside the CDR3, taken from reference TRBV5-8 and TRBJ1-3): EAGVTQSPTHLIKTRGQQATLRCSPISGHTSVYWYQQALGLGLQFLLWYDEGEERNRGNFPPRFSGRQFPNYSSELNVNALELEDSALYLCASSWTLKNTIYFGEGSWLTVV.

The V and J genes are TRBV9 and TRBJ2-2; the D gene is possibly TRBD1 (6 bases). Trimming cost V 3 bases and J 1 base, with 10 bases left between them. This CDR3 region has 15 residues. Germline CDR1 is SGDLS and CDR2 is YYNGEE. Here the CDR3 reads CASSATGQNTGELFF. The CDR3 DNA is TGTGCCAGCAGCGCCACGGGACAGAACACCGGGGAGCTGTTTTTT.